This TCR beta chain emerged from a study of blood T cell repertoires in COVID-19. Study details: Donors in the United States, Italy and Spain gave samples during acute or convalescent COVID-19. PBMCs, B-cell-depleted T cells, or T cells were the source of the cDNA or gDNA that made up the material.

Methods used by the authors: Cell counts per sample came from amplifying reference gene primers. Using immunoSEQ multiplex PCR, the repertoire was profiled, and TCRdb retains in-frame clones only, with some absent. V and J calls and clone size are copied from that table; D and trimming were computed from the DNA. The sample yields more than 95,000 clones, 70% to 85% seen once. Germline V lookup: CDR1 MDHEN, CDR2 SYDVKM. V lost 6 bases and J lost 0, with 8 bases in between. The CDR3 has 14 amino acids. This clonotype originated in a man between 65 and 79 years old with active or convalescent COVID-19. J is TRBJ1-4 and V is TRBV28; D is undetermined. The sequencing sample was made of peripheral blood. DNA of the CDR3: TGTGCCAGCAGCCCCCCATCAACTAATGAAAAACTGTTTTTT. It translates to CASSPPSTNEKLFF.